This T cell receptor beta chain was retrieved from a study of Ad26.COV2.S vaccination and SARS-CoV-2 variants. Treatment in this sample: about 20 received Ad26.COV2.S at low or high dose, single or two shots; about 5 received placebo; per-sample allocation not given. The samples date from day 63 after the first vaccine or placebo injection. The CDR3 extends over 13 amino acids. V lost 2 bases, J lost 6 bases, and 13 bases lay in between. From germline, CDR1 is GTSNPN and CDR2 SVGIG (reference sequence). Using immunoSEQ multiplex PCR, the repertoire was profiled, and TCRdb retains in-frame clones only, with some absent. Here the sample spans about 420,000 clones, over 75% being singletons.

This clonotype was sampled from a person aged 18-60 years who received the Ad26.COV2.S COVID-19 vaccine or a placebo. The input for sequencing was peripheral blood, taken in a trial of Ad26.COV2.S vaccine versus placebo. The chain employs TRBV30 and TRBJ1-2, with D possibly being TRBD1 (6 bases). The CDR3 DNA is TGTGCCTGGAGTCCGAATTACAGGGATGGCTACACCTTC. Residues: CAWSPNYRDGYTF.